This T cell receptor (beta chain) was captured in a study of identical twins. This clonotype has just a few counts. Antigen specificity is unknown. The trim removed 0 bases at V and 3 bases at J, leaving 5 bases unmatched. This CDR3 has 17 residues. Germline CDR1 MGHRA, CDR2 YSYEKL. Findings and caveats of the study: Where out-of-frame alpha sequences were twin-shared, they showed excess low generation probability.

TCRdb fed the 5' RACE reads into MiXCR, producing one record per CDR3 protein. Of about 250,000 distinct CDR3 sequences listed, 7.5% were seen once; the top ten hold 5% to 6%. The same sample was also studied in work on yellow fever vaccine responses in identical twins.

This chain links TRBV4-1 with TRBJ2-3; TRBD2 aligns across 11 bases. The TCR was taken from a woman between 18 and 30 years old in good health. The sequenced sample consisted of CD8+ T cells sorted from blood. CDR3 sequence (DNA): TGCGCCAGCAGCCAAGATTCGCCTAGCGGGAGGACAGATACGCAGTATTTT. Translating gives CASSQDSPSGRTDTQYF.